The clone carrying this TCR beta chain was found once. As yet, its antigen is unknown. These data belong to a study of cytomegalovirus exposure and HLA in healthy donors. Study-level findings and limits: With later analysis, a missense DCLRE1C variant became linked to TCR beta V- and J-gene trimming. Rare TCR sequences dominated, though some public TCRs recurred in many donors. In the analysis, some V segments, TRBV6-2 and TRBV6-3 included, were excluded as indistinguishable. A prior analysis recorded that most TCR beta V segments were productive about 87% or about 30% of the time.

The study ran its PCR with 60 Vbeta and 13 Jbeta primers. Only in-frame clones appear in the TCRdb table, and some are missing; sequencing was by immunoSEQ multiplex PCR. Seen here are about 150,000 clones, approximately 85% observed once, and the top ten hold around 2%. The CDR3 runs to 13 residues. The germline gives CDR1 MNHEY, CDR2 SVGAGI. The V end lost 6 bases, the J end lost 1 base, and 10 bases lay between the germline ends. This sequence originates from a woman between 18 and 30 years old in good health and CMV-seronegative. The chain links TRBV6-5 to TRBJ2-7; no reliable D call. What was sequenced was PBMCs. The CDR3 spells CASRPDGSYEQYF. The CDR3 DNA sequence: TGTGCCAGCAGGCCCGACGGGTCCTACGAGCAGTACTTC.